This T cell receptor beta chain originates from a study of graft-versus-host responses after intestinal transplantation. TCRdb keeps only in-frame clones here, not all; method: immunoSEQ multiplex PCR. The table has around 92,000 clones, around 86% seen once. Study-wide findings and caveats: Present in recipient marrow, GvH clones included some that appeared first in ileum or blood.

Trimming took 4 bases from V and 4 from J; bases not matched to a gene: 4. In germline, CDR1 is LGHNA, CDR2 YNFKEQ. This CDR3 has 14 residues. Notes on this clone: What it binds is not known.

Specimen: PBMCs, collected 255 days after intestinal transplant. The chain couples TRBV4-2 to TRBJ2-7; 10 nucleotides align to TRBD1. This clonotype originated in a human patient who received an intestinal transplant, so some T cells may come from the graft donor. In DNA, the CDR3 is TGTGCCAGCAGCCCTCGACAGGGGGCTTACGAGCAGTACGTC. It is translated as CASSPRQGAYEQYV.